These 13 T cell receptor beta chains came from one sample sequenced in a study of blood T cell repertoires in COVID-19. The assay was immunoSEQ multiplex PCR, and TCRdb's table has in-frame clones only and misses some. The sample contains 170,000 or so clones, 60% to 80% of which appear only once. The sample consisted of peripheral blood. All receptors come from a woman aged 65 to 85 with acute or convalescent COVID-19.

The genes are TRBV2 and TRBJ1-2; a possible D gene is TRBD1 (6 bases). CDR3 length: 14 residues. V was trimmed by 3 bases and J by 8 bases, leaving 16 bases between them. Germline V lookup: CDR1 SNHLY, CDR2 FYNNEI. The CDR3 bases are TGTGCCAGCAGTGATCTCAGGGGAACGGGGGGCTACACCTTC. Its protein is CASSDLRGTGGYTF.

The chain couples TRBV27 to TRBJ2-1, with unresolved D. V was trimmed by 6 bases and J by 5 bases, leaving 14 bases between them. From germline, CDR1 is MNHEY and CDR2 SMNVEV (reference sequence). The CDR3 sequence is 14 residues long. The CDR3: CASSLTYTNNEQFF. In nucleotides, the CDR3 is TGTGCCAGCAGCCTGACTTACACAAACAATGAGCAGTTCTTC.

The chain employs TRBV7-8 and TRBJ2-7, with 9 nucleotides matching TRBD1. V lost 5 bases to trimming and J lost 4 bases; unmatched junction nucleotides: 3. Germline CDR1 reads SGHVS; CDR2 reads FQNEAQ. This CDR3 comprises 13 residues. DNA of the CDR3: TGTGCCAGCAGCCGGGGACAGGGTTACGAGCAGTACTTC. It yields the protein CASSRGQGYEQYF.

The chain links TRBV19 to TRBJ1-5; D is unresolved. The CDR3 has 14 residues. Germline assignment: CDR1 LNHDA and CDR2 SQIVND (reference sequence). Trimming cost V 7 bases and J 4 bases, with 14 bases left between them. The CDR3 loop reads CASTKAGENQPQHF. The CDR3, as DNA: TGTGCCAGTACAAAAGCAGGTGAAAATCAGCCCCAGCATTTT. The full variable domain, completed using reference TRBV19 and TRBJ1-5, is DGGITQSPKYLFRKEGQNVTLSCEQNLNHDAMYWYRQDPGQGLRLIYYSQIVNDFQKGDIAEGYSVSREKKESFPLTVTSAQKNPTAFYLCASTKAGENQPQHFGDGTRLSIL.

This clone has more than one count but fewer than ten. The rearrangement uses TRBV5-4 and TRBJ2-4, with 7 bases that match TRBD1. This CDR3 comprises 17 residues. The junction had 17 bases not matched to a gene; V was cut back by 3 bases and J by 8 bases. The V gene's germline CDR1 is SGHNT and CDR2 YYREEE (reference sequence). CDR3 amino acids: CASSSGTDPQKRDIQYF. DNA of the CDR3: TGTGCCAGCAGCTCGGGGACAGACCCTCAAAAGAGAGACATTCAGTACTTC. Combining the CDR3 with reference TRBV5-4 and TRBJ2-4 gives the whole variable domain ETGVTQSPTHLIKTRGQQVTLRCSSQSGHNTVSWYQQALGQGPQFIFQYYREEENGRGNFPPRFSGLQFPNYSSELNVNALELDDSALYLCASSSGTDPQKRDIQYFGAGTRLSVL.

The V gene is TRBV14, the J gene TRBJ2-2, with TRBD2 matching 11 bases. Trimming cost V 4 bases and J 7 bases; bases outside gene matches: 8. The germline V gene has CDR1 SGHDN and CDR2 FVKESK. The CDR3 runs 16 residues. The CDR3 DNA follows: TGTGCCAGCAGCCCCTCGCCTAGCGGGAGGATCGGGGAGCTGTTTTTT. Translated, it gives CASSPSPSGRIGELFF.

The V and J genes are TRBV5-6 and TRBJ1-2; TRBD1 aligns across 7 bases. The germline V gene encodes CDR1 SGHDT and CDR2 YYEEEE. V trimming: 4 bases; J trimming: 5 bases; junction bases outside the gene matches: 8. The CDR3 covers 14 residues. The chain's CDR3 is CASSPQQGMYGYTF. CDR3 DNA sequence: TGTGCCAGCAGCCCACAACAGGGGATGTATGGCTACACCTTC.

The CDR3 bases are TGTGCCTGGAGTAAGGGACAGGTCGGATGGTCCTACGAGCAGTACTTC. Its translation is CAWSKGQVGWSYEQYF. The V gene is TRBV30, the J gene TRBJ2-7; 8 bases map to TRBD1. Germline V CDR1 and CDR2: GTSNPN, SVGIG (reference sequence). V lost 2 bases, J lost 1 base, and 10 bases stayed unmatched. The CDR3 spans 16 residues.

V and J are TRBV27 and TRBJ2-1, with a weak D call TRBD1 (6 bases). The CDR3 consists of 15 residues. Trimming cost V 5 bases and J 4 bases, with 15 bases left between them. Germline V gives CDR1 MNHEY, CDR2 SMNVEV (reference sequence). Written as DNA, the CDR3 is TGTGCCAGCAGTGCACGACAGGACCTTTACAATGAGCAGTTCTTC. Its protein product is CASSARQDLYNEQFF.

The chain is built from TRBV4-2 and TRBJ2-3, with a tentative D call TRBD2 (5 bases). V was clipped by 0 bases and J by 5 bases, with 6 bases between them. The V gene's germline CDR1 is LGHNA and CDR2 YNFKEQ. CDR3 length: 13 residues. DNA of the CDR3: TGTGCCAGCAGCCAAGATCGGGAAGATACGCAGTATTTT. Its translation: CASSQDREDTQYF.

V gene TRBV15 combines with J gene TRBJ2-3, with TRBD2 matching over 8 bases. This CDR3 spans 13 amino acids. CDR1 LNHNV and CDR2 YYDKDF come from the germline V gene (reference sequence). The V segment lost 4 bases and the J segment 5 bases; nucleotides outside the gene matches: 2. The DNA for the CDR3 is TGTGCCACCAGCACAGCGGGAGTAGATACGCAGTATTTT. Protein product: CATSTAGVDTQYF.

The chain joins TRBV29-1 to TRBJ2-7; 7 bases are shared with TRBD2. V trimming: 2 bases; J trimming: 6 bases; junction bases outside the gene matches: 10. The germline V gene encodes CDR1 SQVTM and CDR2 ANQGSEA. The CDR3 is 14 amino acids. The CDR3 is CSVEIAQGGREQYF. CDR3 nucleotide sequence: TGCAGCGTTGAAATAGCGCAGGGAGGGCGCGAGCAGTACTTC.

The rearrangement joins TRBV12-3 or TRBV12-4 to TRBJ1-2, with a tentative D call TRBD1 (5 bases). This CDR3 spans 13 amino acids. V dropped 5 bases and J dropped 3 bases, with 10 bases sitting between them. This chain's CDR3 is CASSPRGDYGYTF. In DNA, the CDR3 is TGTGCCAGCAGTCCTCGGGGGGACTATGGCTACACCTTC.